Following are 12 T cell receptor beta chains from one sample sequenced in a study of cytomegalovirus exposure and HLA in healthy donors. Measured with immunoSEQ multiplex PCR; TCRdb has only the in-frame clones, and not every one. The table lists roughly 300,000 clones, roughly 87% of them singletons. The sequenced material came from PBMCs. These receptors all stem from a woman in her 30s in good health and CMV-seropositive.

This chain uses TRBV10-1 with TRBJ2-1; 7 bases map to TRBD2. In germline, CDR1 is WNHNN, CDR2 SYGVQD (reference sequence). The CDR3 extends over 15 amino acids. V shed 7 bases, J shed 5 bases, and the junction held 11 bases outside the gene matches. The CDR3 sequence is CASTPGAGSNNEQFF. The CDR3 region has the DNA TGCGCCAGCACCCCAGGAGCGGGATCTAACAATGAGCAGTTCTTC.

This clone was found once. The gene calls are TRBV13 and TRBJ2-3; the D is unclear. Germline V gene data show CDR1 as PRHDT and CDR2 as FYEKMQ (reference sequence). The V end was cut by 7 bases, the J end by 3 bases, with 17 bases between. CDR3 length: 15 residues. This chain's CDR3 is CASTHNRIRTDTQYF. CDR3 DNA: TGTGCCAGCACGCACAACAGAATCAGGACAGATACGCAGTATTTT. Together with reference TRBV13 and TRBJ2-3, the CDR3 gives the full variable domain: AAGVIQSPRHLIKEKRETATLKCYPIPRHDTVYWYQQGPGQDPQFLISFYEKMQSDKGSIPDRFSAQQFSDYHSELNMSSLELGDSALYFCASTHNRIRTDTQYFGPGTRLTVL.

This clone came up a few times. The chain is built from TRBV19 and TRBJ2-7; D might be TRBD1 (5 bases). Germline V lookup: CDR1 LNHDA, CDR2 SQIVND (reference sequence). This CDR3 has 13 amino acids. The V and J ends lost 1 base and 8 bases respectively, with 12 bases between them. In DNA form, the CDR3 reads TGTGCCAGTAGTATAGTGTTAGACAGCAAGCAGTACTTC. Translation: CASSIVLDSKQYF.

This clone was detected once. This chain uses TRBV30 with TRBJ2-6; TRBD1 aligns across 10 bases. V shed 1 base and J 0 bases; nucleotides not matched to a gene: 6. Germline-derived CDR1 and CDR2 are GTSNPN and SVGIG (reference sequence). The CDR3 is 18 amino acids. CDR3: CAWSGKRTGGSGANVLTF. The DNA for the CDR3 is TGTGCCTGGAGTGGAAAGAGGACAGGGGGCTCTGGGGCCAACGTCCTGACTTTC.

CDR3 region: CASSQDGRGAQPQHF. The CDR3 nucleotides are TGCGCCAGCAGCCAAGATGGGAGGGGGGCTCAGCCCCAGCATTTT. The rearrangement joins TRBV4-3 to TRBJ1-5; D is perhaps TRBD1 (6 bases). CDR1 LGHNA and CDR2 YSLEER come from the germline V gene. This CDR3 is built from 15 residues. V was pared by 0 bases and J by 6 bases, with 12 bases between.

This chain connects TRBV5-1 to TRBJ2-3; D is possibly TRBD1 or TRBD2 (6 bases each). CDR1 is SGHRS, CDR2 YFSETQ, per germline. Trimming stripped 4 bases from V and 5 bases from J, with 17 bases between. The CDR3 consists of 15 residues. The CDR3: CASSQGTLGGDTQYF. The CDR3 nucleotides read TGCGCCAGCAGCCAGGGGACTCTAGGCGGAGATACGCAGTATTTT.

The chain has TRBV2 and TRBJ2-1, with TRBD2 identical over 10 bases. J gave up 7 bases and V 0 bases, and 6 bases lay outside the gene matches. The germline gives CDR1 SNHLY, CDR2 FYNNEI. The CDR3 consists of 16 residues. CDR3 bases: TGTGCCAGCAGTGAAGCGGTGGGACTAGCGTTGAATGAGCAGTTCTTC. This sequence encodes CASSEAVGLALNEQFF.

This rearrangement joins TRBV9 to TRBJ2-5; 7 bases match TRBD2. The CDR3 totals 15 residues. V lost 0 bases and J lost 7; bases outside the gene matches: 9. Germline CDR1 is SGDLS and CDR2 is YYNGEE. In DNA form, the CDR3 reads TGTGCCAGCAGCGTAGGACTAGCCAAACTGGGGACCCAGTACTTC. Protein: CASSVGLAKLGTQYF.

This rearrangement joins TRBV30 to TRBJ2-7; 11 bases match TRBD2. V lost 7 bases, J lost 2 bases, and 13 bases stayed unmatched. The germline V gene has CDR1 GTSNPN and CDR2 SVGIG (reference sequence). The CDR3 is 16 amino acids. The CDR3 region is CAFSGRARGGAYEQYF. The CDR3 region has the DNA TGTGCCTTTAGCGGGAGGGCCCGAGGAGGCGCCTACGAGCAGTACTTC.

The chain employs TRBV5-1 and TRBJ2-7; D unclear. In germline, CDR1 is SGHRS, CDR2 YFSETQ. V shed 6 bases and J shed 5 bases, with 3 bases lying between them. This CDR3 region has 9 residues. CDR3: CASINEQYF. The CDR3, as DNA: TGCGCCAGCATAAACGAGCAGTACTTC.

The rearrangement links TRBV9 to TRBJ2-3; D call uncertain. Germline V lookup: CDR1 SGDLS, CDR2 YYNGEE. The V gene lost 5 bases and the J gene lost 5 bases, with 18 bases spanning the gap. This CDR3 region has 15 residues. CDR3 residues: CASSRNWVPEDTQYF. The CDR3 bases are TGTGCCAGCAGTCGTAACTGGGTTCCGGAAGATACGCAGTATTTT.

The rearrangement links TRBV6-1 to TRBJ1-2; D remains ambiguous. The ends were cut back, 4 bases at V and 0 bases at J, with 9 bases in the middle. Per germline, CDR1 MNHNS and CDR2 SASEGT. This CDR3 comprises 14 residues. The CDR3 DNA reads as TGTGCCAGCAGTGTGGTGACTGCTAACTATGGCTACACCTTC. It encodes CASSVVTANYGYTF.